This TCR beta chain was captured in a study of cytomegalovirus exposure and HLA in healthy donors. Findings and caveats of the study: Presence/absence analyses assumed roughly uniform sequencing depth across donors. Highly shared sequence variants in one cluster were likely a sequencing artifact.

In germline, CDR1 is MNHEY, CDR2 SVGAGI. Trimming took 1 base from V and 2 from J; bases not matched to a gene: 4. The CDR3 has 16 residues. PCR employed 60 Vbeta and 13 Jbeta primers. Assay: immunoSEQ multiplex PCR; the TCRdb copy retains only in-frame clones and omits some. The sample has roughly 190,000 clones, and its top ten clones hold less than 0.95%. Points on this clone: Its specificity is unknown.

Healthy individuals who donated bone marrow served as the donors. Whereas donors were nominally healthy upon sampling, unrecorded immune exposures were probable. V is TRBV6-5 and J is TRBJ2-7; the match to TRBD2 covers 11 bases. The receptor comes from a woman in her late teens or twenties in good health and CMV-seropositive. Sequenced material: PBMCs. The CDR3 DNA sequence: TGTGCCAGCAGTTACTTATTAGCGGGAGGGGCCTACGAGCAGTACTTC. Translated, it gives CASSYLLAGGAYEQYF.